This T cell receptor beta chain comes out of a study of shared clonotypes between healthy human individuals (dated by TCRdb to the early 2020s). For context, the study as a whole: Three men and a couple of women, aged 18 to 49 years, made up the cohort. For each donor, CD4 naive and CD4 memory were each run on three plates, CD8 naive on two plates, and CD8 memory on one plate. To estimate repertoire size and how much clonotypes are shared between individuals, the study performed deep sequencing of blood TCR repertoires from a handful of healthy adults. To increase sequencing depth and limit assay-specific biases, different laboratories used diverse techniques to prepare libraries and sequence TCR repertoires. Each donor's leukapheresis produced roughly between about 0.9 and 9.5 billion PBMCs.

About this clone itself: Its antigen is not yet known. No much larger clone exists at a distance of one base, and base qualities are not known.

Paper-wide results and their limitations: Compared with non-shared clonotypes, clonotypes shared by all four sorted-subset donors had higher generation probabilities. Based on pairwise subsampling, the degree of clonotype sharing among donors was expected to be affected by sequencing depth. Sampling was restricted to blood, and TCR repertoires in tissue are likely to differ from TCR repertoires in blood. The small number of donors limited the genetic and exposure-history diversity represented. Around 5% of naive CD4, 3.5% of naive CD8, roughly 2.5% of memory CD4, and about 0.4% of memory CD8 clonotypes were shared across several donors. Incomplete sequencing was indicated by rarefaction of sorted-subset datasets, despite the large sequencing depth. Naive subsets generally had larger estimated clonotype richness than memory subsets did.

Using the deep immunoSEQ assay, multiplex PCR amplified TCR CDR3 regions from genomic DNA. For each cell subset, the extracted genomic DNA was distributed evenly across all wells of several immunoSEQ 96-well plates, and each plate served as one replicate. For sorted subsets, about 200 ng genomic DNA, equal to about 30,000 T cell genomes, was loaded into each replicate PCR. The purified libraries were quantified using a Qubit 3.0 fluorometer, sized with a Bioanalyzer 2100, and then quantified again using the KAPA Library Quantification kit. A separate single-read 150-cycle Illumina NextSeq 550 flow cell was used to sequence each immunoSEQ 96-well plate. The study's processing was this. Because the immunoSEQ output included only junctional sequences and no quality scores, the filtering could not be the same as the filtering used for full-length reads. To assign V/J genes and CDR3, sequences were annotated against IMGT germline references using PyIR, a Python wrapper for IgBLAST v1.9. Reads were removed for weak V/J assignments (E-value above 1e-6), missing CDR3, stop codons, out-of-frame junctions, or ambiguous translated residues. V3J clonotypes were defined by identical inferred V gene, J gene, and CDR3 amino acid sequence. Percentage overlap between repertoires was calculated by dividing the number of shared unique clonotypes by the size of the smaller repertoire. Repertoire richness was assessed with RTK rarefaction, the Chao1 estimator, and Recon v2.1 estimates of unobserved clonotypes. For all TCRbeta clonotypes obtained by the gDNA method from a few donors, generation probabilities were computed with OLGA. TCRdb limited this immuneACCESS table to in-frame rearrangements with V and J called. A share of clones is missing; checked studies link under half to unresolved V genes, and the rest is unexplained. V and J calls and clone size are given by that table; D and trimming were obtained from the DNA. In this sample the table shows about 1.5 million clones, nearly 99% of which occur a single time. Roughly 0.4% of the sample goes to the ten largest clones.

The donors were healthy, HIV-negative adults who had no recently reported acute infections or vaccinations. Only Caucasian adults living in Nashville, Tennessee, USA were represented among the donors. CD4+ T cells were enriched through magnetic negative selection, after which naive cells were positively selected on CD45RA and the remaining negative fraction served as the memory subset. Blood was obtained by leukapheresis, after which PBMCs were separated by Ficoll-Histopaque density gradient centrifugation and cryopreserved in liquid nitrogen vapor phase. Purity and quantity of every magnetically sorted T cell population were checked by analytical flow cytometry. Genomic DNA was isolated from each sorted fraction and quantified by UV absorbance on a Nanodrop 2000c. Cut back by 8 bases and 5 bases, the V and J ends lie 10 bases apart. CDR1 is given as MNHNS and CDR2 as SASEGT, both from the germline V gene. The CDR3, cysteine through phenylalanine, is 11 amino acids long. Solely the CDR3 DNA is kept, with 33 bases framed from the first base.

The rearranged chain carries TRBV6-1 and TRBJ2-7, with the D gene call left open. Sequencing was performed on naive CD4+ T cells sorted from blood. The cell subset or site label, read with the paper, signifies: CD45RA+ positively selected. This clonotype was sampled from a man aged 25 to 45 in good health. CDR3 reads: CASRLDNEQYF. The bases are TGTGCCAGCCGGTTGGATAACGAGCAGTACTTC.